This record covers a single T cell receptor beta chain. Repertoires were generated with immunoSEQ multiplex PCR, while TCRdb's copy carries only in-frame clones and drops some. The sample holds around 1,900,000 clones; 80% to 95% are singletons and the top ten take roughly 1.7%. CD45RO-negative CD8 cells positively selected for CCR7 made up the naive population, which excluded terminally differentiated effector memory CD45RA+ cells. The record originates from a study of shared clonotypes between healthy human individuals. Material for sequencing was naive CD8+ T cells from PBMCs. This sequence was found in a man between 18 and 29 years old in good health. Some clones in this sample may be carry-over from other donors' samples.

CDR3 region: CASSHGTDSNQPQHF. The CDR3 DNA follows: TGTGCCAGCAGCCACGGGACTGATAGCAATCAGCCCCAGCATTTT. The chain couples TRBV4-2 to TRBJ1-5, with D maybe TRBD1 (5 bases). There are 15 residues in the CDR3. Germline CDR1 reads LGHNA; CDR2 reads YNFKEQ. Trimming pared 3 bases from V and 0 bases from J, leaving 9 bases between.